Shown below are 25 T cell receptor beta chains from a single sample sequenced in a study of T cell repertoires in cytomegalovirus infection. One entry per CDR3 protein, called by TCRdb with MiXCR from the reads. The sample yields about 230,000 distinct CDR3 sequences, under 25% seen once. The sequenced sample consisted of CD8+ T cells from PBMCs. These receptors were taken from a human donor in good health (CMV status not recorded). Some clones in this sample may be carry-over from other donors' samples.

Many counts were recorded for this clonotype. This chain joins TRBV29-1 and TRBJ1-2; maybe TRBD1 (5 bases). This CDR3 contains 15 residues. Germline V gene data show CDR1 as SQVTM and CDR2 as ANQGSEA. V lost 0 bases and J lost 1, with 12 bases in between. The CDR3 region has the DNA TGCAGCGTTGAAGATCTTAGGGACGTTAACTATGGCTACACCTTC. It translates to CSVEDLRDVNYGYTF.

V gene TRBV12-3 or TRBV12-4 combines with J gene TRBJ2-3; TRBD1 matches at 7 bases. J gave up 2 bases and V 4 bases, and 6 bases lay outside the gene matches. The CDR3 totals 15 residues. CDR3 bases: TGTGCCAGCAGTTCTCAGGGGGTCTACACAGATACGCAGTATTTT. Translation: CASSSQGVYTDTQYF.

The chain's CDR3 is CASSLYRGPNEKLFF. For the CDR3, the DNA is TGTGCCAGCAGTCTATACAGGGGGCCTAATGAAAAACTGTTTTTT. V gene TRBV28 combines with J gene TRBJ1-4, with 9 bases that match TRBD1. CDR1 is MDHEN, CDR2 SYDVKM, per germline. CDR3 size: 15 residues. With V trimmed by 5 bases and J by 3 bases, 4 bases remained unmatched. Filled out from reference TRBV28 and TRBJ1-4, the complete variable domain reads DVKVTQSSRYLVKRTGEKVFLECVQDMDHENMFWYRQDPGLGLRLIYFSYDVKMKEKGDIPEGYSVSREKKERFSLILESASTNQTSMYLCASSLYRGPNEKLFFGSGTQLSVL.

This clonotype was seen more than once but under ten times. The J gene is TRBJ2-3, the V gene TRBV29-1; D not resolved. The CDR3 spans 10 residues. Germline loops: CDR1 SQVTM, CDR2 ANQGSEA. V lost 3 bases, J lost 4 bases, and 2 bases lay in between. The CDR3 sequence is CSVDADTQYF. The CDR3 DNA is TGCAGCGTTGATGCAGATACGCAGTATTTT.

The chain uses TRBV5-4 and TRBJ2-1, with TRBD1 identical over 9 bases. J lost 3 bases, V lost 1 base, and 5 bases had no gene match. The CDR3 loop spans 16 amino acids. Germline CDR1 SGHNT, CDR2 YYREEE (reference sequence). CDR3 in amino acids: CASSLRRTGVYNEQFF. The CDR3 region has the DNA TGTGCCAGCAGCTTGAGAAGGACAGGGGTCTACAATGAGCAGTTCTTC.

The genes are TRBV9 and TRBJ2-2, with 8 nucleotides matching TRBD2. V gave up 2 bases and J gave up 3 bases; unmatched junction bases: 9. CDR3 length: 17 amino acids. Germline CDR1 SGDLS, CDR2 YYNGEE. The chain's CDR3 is CASSVGDSGDYTGELFF. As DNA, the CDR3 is TGTGCCAGCAGCGTTGGGGATAGCGGGGACTACACCGGGGAGCTGTTTTTT. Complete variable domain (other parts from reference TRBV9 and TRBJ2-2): DSGVTQTPKHLITATGQRVTLRCSPRSGDLSVYWYQQSLDQGLQFLIQYYNGEERAKGNILERFSAQQFPDLHSELNLSSLELGDSALYFCASSVGDSGDYTGELFFGEGSRLTVL.

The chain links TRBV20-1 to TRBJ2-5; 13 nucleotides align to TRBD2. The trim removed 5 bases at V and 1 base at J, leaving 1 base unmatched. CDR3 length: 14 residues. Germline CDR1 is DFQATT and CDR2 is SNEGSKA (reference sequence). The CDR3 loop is CSAWTSGGQETQYF. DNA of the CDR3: TGCAGTGCTTGGACTAGCGGGGGCCAAGAGACCCAGTACTTC.

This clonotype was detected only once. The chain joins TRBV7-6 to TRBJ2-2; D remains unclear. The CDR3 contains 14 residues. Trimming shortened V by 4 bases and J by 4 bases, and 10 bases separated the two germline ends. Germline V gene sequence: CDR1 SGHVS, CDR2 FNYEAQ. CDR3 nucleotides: TGTGCCAGCAGCTCCTCACCCTTCACCGGGGAGCTGTTTTTT. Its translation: CASSSSPFTGELFF. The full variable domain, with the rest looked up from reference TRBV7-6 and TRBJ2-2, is GAGVSQSPRYKVTKRGQDVALRCDPISGHVSLYWYRQALGQGPEFLTYFNYEAQQDKSGLPNDRFSAERPEGSISTLTIQRTEQRDSAMYRCASSSSPFTGELFFGEGSRLTVL.

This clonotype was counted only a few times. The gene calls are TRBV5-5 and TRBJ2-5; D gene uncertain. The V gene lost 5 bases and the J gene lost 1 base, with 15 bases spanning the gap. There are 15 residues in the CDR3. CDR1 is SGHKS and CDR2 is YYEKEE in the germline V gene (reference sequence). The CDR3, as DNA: TGTGCCAGCAGTCTTTCCCGGGCAGTCCAAGAGACCCAGTACTTC. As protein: CASSLSRAVQETQYF.

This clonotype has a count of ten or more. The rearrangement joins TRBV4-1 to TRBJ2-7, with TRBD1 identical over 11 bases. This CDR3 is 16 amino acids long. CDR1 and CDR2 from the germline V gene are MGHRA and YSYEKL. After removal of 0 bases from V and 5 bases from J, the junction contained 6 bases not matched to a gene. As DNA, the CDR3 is TGCGCCAGCAGCCAAGAAGTAGGACAGGGGGCCGACGAGCAGTACTTC. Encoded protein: CASSQEVGQGADEQYF.

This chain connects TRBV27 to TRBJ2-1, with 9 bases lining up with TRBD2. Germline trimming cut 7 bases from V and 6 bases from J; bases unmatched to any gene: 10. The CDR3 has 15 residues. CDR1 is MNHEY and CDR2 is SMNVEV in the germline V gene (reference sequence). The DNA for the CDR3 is TGTGCCAGCACTCTGGGGGCGGGGGGGGGCAATGAGCAGTTCTTC. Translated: CASTLGAGGGNEQFF.

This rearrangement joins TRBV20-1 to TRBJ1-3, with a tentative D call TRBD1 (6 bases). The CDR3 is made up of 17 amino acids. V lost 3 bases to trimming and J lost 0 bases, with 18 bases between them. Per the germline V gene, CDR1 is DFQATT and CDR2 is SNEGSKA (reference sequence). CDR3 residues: CSARSMGARVSGNTIYF. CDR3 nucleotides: TGCAGTGCTAGGAGCATGGGGGCGAGAGTCTCTGGAAACACCATATATTTT.

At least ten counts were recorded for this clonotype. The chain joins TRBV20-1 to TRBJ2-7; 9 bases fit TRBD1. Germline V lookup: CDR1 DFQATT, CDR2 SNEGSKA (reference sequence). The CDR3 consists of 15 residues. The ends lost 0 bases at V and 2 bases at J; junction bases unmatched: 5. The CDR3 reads CSARDIRDRAYEQYF. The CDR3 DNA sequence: TGCAGTGCTAGAGATATCCGGGACAGGGCCTACGAGCAGTACTTC.

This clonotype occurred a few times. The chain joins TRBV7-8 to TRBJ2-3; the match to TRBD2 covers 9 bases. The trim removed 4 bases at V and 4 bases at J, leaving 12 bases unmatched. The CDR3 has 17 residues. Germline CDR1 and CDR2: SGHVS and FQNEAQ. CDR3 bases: TGTGCCAGCAGCTCCCCTCCTGCGGGGGGGTGGGCAGATACGCAGTATTTT. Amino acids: CASSSPPAGGWADTQYF.

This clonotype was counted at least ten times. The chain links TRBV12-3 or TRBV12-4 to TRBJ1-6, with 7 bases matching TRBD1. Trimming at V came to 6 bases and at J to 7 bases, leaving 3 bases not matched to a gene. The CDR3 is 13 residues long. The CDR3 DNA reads TGTGCCAGCAGCCGGACAGGAAATTCACCCCTCCACTTT. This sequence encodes CASSRTGNSPLHF.

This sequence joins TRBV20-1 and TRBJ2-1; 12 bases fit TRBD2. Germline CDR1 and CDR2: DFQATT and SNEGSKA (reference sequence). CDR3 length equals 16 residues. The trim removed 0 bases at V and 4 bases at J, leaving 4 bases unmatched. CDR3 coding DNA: TGCAGTGCTAGAGATCGTCTAGCGGGGGGGTACAATGAGCAGTTCTTC. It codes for CSARDRLAGGYNEQFF.

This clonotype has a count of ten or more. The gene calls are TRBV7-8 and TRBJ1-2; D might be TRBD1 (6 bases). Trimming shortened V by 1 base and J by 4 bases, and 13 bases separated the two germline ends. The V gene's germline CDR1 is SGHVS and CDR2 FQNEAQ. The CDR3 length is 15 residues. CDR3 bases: TGTGCCAGCAGCTTAGGAGCGGGGGCAGGCTATGGCTACACCTTC. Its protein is CASSLGAGAGYGYTF.

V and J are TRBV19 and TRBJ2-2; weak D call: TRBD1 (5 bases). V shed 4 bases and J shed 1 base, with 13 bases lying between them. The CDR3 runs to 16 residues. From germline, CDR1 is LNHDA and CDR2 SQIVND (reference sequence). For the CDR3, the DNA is TGTGCCAGTAGTACACAGGAAACTTTGAACACCGGGGAGCTGTTTTTT. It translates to CASSTQETLNTGELFF.

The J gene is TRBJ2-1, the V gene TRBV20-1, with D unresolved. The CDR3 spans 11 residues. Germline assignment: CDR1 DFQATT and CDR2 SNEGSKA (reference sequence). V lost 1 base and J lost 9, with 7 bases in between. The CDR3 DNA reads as TGCAGTGCTAGAGTATTAGGTGAGCAGTTCTTC. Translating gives CSARVLGEQFF.

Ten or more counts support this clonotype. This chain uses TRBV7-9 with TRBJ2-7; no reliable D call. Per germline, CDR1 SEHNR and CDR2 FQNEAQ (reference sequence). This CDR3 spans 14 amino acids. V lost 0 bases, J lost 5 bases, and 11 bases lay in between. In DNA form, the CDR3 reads TGTGCCAGCAGCTTAGCCAGCCAGGCCCACGAGCAGTACTTC. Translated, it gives CASSLASQAHEQYF.

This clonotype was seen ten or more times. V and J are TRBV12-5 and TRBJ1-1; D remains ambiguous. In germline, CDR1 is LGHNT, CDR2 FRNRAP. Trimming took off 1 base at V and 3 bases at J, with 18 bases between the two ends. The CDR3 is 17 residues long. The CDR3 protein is CASGLAETVRFDTEAFF. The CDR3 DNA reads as TGTGCTAGTGGTTTGGCCGAAACGGTGAGGTTCGACACTGAAGCTTTCTTT.

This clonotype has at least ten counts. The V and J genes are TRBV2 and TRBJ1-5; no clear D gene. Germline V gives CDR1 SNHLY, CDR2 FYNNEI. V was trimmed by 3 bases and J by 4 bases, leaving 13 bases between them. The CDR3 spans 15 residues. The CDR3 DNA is TGTGCCAGCAGTGAGTCGGGCCTGGGAAATCAGCCCCAGCATTTT. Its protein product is CASSESGLGNQPQHF. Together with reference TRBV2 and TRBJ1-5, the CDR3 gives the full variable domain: EPEVTQTPSHQVTQMGQEVILRCVPISNHLYFYWYRQILGQKVEFLVSFYNNEISEKSEIFDDQFSVERPDGSNFTLKIRSTKLEDSAMYFCASSESGLGNQPQHFGDGTRLSIL.

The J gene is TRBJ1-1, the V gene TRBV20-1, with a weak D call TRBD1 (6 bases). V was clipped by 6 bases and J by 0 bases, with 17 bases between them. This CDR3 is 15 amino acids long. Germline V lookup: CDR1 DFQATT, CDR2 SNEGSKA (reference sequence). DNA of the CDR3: TGCAGTGCCAGGGGCAAGGGGCTGGTGAACACTGAAGCTTTCTTT. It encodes CSARGKGLVNTEAFF.

CDR3 region: CASSRQRPPDYEQYF. The CDR3 nucleotides read TGTGCCAGCTCACGACAACGACCGCCGGACTACGAGCAGTACTTC. V and J are TRBV18 and TRBJ2-7; D not resolved. Germline V gene data show CDR1 as KGHSH and CDR2 as LQKENI. V was cut by 4 bases and J by 3 bases, with 16 bases left in between. This CDR3 has 15 amino acids.

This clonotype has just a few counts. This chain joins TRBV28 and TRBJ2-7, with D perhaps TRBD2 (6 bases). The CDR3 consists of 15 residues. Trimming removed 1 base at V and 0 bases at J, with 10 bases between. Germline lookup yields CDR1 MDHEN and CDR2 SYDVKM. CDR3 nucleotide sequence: TGTGCCAGCAGTTTATCTATGGGGGGCTCCTACGAGCAGTACTTC. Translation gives CASSLSMGGSYEQYF.